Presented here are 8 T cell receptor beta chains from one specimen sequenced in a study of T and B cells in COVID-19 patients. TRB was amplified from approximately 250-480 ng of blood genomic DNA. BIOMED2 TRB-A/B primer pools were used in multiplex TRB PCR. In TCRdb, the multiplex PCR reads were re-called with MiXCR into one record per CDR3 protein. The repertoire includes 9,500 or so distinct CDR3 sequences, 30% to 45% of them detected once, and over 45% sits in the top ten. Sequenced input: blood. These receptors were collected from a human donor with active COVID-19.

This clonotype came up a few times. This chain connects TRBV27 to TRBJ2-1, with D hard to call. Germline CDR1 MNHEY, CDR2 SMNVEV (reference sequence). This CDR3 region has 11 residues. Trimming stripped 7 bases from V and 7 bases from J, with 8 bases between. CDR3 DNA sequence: TGTGCCAGCAACGTGGGTAATGAGCAGTTCTTC. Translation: CASNVGNEQFF.

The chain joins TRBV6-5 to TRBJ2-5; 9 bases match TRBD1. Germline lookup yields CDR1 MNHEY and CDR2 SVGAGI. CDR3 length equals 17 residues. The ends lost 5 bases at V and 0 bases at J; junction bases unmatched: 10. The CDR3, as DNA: TGTGCCAGCAGTCCACAGGGGGCCAACGATTACCAAGAGACCCAGTACTTC. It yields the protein CASSPQGANDYQETQYF.

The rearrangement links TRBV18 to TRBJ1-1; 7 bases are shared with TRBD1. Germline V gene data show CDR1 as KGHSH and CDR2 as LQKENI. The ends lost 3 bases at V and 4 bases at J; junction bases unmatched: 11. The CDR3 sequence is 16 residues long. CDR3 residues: CASSPTTKGASTEAFF. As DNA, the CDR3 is TGTGCCAGCTCACCTACCACAAAGGGGGCAAGCACTGAAGCTTTCTTT.

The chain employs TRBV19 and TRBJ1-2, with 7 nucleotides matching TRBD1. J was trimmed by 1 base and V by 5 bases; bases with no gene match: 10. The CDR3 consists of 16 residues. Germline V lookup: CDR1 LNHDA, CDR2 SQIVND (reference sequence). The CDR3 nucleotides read TGTGCCAGTAGTTCGGGGGGGCAGGGGGTTAACTATGGCTACACCTTC. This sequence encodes CASSSGGQGVNYGYTF.

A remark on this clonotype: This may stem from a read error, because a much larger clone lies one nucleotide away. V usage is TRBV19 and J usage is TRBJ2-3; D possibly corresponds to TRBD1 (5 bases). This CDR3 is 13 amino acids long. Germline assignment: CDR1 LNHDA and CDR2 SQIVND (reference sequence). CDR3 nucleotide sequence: TGTACCAGCAGGGTCGAGGGCACAGATACGCAGTATTTT. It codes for CTSRVEGTDTQYF.

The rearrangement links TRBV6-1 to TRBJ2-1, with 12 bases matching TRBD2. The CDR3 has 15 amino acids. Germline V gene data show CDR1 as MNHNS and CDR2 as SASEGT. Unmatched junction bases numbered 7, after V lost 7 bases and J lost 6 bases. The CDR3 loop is CASMAGLAGPNEQFF. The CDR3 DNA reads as TGTGCCAGCATGGCGGGACTAGCGGGTCCCAATGAGCAGTTCTTC.

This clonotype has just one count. Written as DNA, the CDR3 is TGTGCCACCAGTGATACCACAGTGACCTACGAGCAGTACTTC. As protein: CATSDTTVTYEQYF. The V call is TRBV24-1, the J call TRBJ2-7; D unclear. Germline CDR1 and CDR2: KGHDR and SFDVKD. Between the trimmed V and J ends, which lost 3 bases and 2 bases, there was a span of 10 bases. This CDR3 contains 14 residues.

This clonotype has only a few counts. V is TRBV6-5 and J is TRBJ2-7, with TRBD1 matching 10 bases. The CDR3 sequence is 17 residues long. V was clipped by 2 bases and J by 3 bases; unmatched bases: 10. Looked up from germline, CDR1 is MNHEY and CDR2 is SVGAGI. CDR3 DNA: TGTGCCAGCAGTTACCTGAGTTCATGGACAGGGGGCTACGAGCAGTACTTC. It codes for CASSYLSSWTGGYEQYF.